This TCR beta chain was captured in a study of control samples from healthy donors and cancer patients. The table came from immunoSEQ multiplex PCR; TCRdb's copy has only in-frame clones and leaves some out. The sample has some 150,000 clones; approximately 91% are singletons. The CDR3 runs 19 residues. Germline values: CDR1 SGHTA, CDR2 FQGNSA. V lost 1 base and J 7 bases, leaving 28 bases between the germline ends. The chain uses TRBV7-2 and TRBJ1-2; possibly TRBD1 for D (6 bases). This receptor was obtained from a man aged 25-45 years in good health. The sequenced sample was blood. The CDR3 nucleotides are TGTGCCAGCAGCTTAGGGGGGGCAGGGTATTCGGGTCGAGTCCGTGGCTACACCTTC. This sequence encodes CASSLGGAGYSGRVRGYTF.